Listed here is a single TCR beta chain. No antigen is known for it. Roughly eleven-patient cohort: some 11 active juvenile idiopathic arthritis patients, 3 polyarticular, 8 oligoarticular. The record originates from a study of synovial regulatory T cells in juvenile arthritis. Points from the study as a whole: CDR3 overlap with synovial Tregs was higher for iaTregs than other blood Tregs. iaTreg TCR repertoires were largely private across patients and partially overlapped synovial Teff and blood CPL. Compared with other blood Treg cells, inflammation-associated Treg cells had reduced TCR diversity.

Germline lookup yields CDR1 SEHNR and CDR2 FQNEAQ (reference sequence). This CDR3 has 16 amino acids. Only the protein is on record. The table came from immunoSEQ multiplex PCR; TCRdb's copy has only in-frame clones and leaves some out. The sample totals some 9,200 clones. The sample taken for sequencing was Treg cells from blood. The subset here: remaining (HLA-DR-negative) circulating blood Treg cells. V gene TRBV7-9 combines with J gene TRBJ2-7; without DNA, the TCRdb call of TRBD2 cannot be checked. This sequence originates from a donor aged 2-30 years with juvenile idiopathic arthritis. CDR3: CASSLHFAGLSYEQYF.